This TCR beta chain was recovered during a study of human versus mouse CDR3 diversity and MHC coevolution. Study-wide findings and caveats: On average, humans showed more CDR3 deletions and insertions than mice. iCHAO1 estimated the human TCR beta repertoire at 1.5 million to 2 million clonotypes. Most of the three human donors had the lowest clonal inequality.

Sorting isolated naive CD4 T cells lacking CD45RO and expressing CD62L. The CDR3 extends over 14 amino acids. J lost 5 bases, V lost 3 bases, and 3 bases had no gene match. Germline loops: CDR1 KGHSH, CDR2 LQKENI. Comment on this clone: Its specificity is not known.

Assay: immunoSEQ multiplex PCR; the TCRdb copy retains only in-frame clones and omits some. The table shows roughly 86,000 clones, with 93% occurring only once. The chain uses TRBV18 and TRBJ1-4; TRBD1 aligns across 7 bases. This TCR came from a person aged 25-75 years in good health. The sample was naive CD4+ T cells from blood. Subset noted: CD45RO-negative CD62L-positive naive CD4 T cells. The CDR3, as DNA: TGTGCCAGCTCACCGACAGGGTTAAATGAAAAACTGTTTTTT. Translating it yields CASSPTGLNEKLFF.